The present T cell receptor beta chain was sequenced within a study of T cells in Graves' hyperthyroidism and ophthalmopathy. The ends were cut back, 2 bases at V and 1 base at J, with 26 bases in the middle. CDR3 length equals 20 residues. Germline values: CDR1 MGHDK, CDR2 SYGVNS. This clonotype was recorded many times. What was amplified from RNA transcripts were TCR beta CDR3 regions. The HTBI primer set served for first-round RT-PCR of the TCR CDR3. TCRdb analysed the multiplex PCR reads with MiXCR anew, one entry per CDR3 protein. This sample has 380,000 or so distinct CDR3 sequences, with about 18% found just once.

Sequenced input: blood. The clonotype was recovered from a woman aged 18 to 35 with Graves' hyperthyroidism. J is TRBJ2-5 and V is TRBV25-1; the D gene is possibly TRBD1 (5 bases). This CDR3 reads CASSEGPEQVILKSQETQYF. CDR3 bases: TGTGCCAGCAGTGAAGGGCCGGAACAGGTGATTTTAAAGAGCCAAGAGACCCAGTACTTC.